These T cell receptor beta chains were read from a single sample in a study of blood T cell repertoires in COVID-19. The protocol was immunoSEQ multiplex PCR, while the TCRdb copy is restricted to in-frame clones and leaves out a portion. Of 85,000 or so clones in the sample, roughly 79% are singletons; the top ten hold around 40%. What was sequenced was peripheral blood. Source of these receptors: an elderly man with acute or convalescent COVID-19. CDR3s include the opening cysteine and the closing phenylalanine or tryptophan. A D gene is named only where the DNA matches it firmly. Some rows mark clone size as missing; the rest say once, few, many or name a class of expanded clone.

j_call	clone_size	d_call	v_call	cdr3_nt	cdr3_aa
TRBJ2-7	-	-	TRBV19	TGTGCCAGTAGTATGCGAGGGAGGAATCACGAGCAGTACTTC	CASSMRGRNHEQYF
TRBJ2-5	-	-	TRBV2	TGTGCCAGTGCAGGGTCTGGAGAGACCCAGTACTTC	CASAGSGETQYF
TRBJ1-4	-	TRBD1	TRBV3-1/TRBV3-2	TGTGCCAGCAGCCCTACCGGGACAGGGGCTGAAAAACTGTTTTTT	CASSPTGTGAEKLFF
TRBJ2-7	-	-	TRBV18	TGTGCCAGCTCCTCACGGACAGACTACGAGCAGTACTTC	CASSSRTDYEQYF
TRBJ2-1	-	TRBD2	TRBV18	TGTGCCAGCTCACTAGTCACTAGCGGGAGGGCCTCCTACAATGAGCAGTTCTTC	CASSLVTSGRASYNEQFF
TRBJ2-6	-	TRBD1	TRBV5-1	TGCGCCAGCAGCCAAGGGACAGGGAGTTTGTCCGGGGCCAACGTCCTGACTTTC	CASSQGTGSLSGANVLTF
TRBJ2-7	-	TRBD2	TRBV19	TGTGCCAGTAGTGGAAGCGGGGGAGCCTCCTACGAGCAGTACTTC	CASSGSGGASYEQYF
TRBJ2-7	once	TRBD1	TRBV6-6	TGTGCCAGCAGTGATACCGGGACAGGAGCCTACGAGCAGTACTTC	CASSDTGTGAYEQYF
TRBJ2-7	once	TRBD2	TRBV11-2	TGTGCCAGCAGCCACCGCCTAGCGGGTGACTCCTACGAGCAGTACTTC	CASSHRLAGDSYEQYF
TRBJ1-1	-	-	TRBV2	TGTGCCAGCAGTGAAGCTGGAGCAGCAAACACTGAAGCTTTCTTT	CASSEAGAANTEAFF
TRBJ2-7	many	-	TRBV19	TGTGCCAGTAGTATCACCGCGAGCTCCTACGAGCAGTACTTC	CASSITASSYEQYF
TRBJ2-7	-	TRBD2	TRBV9	TGTGCCAGCAGCGTAGCGGGACTAGCGGGAGGGGCCCTCGAGCAGTACTTC	CASSVAGLAGGALEQYF
TRBJ2-7	-	-	TRBV28	TGTGCCAGCAGATCGTCCCATGACCTTACGGGGTACGAGCAGTACTTC	CASRSSHDLTGYEQYF
TRBJ1-1	-	-	TRBV6-5	TGTGCCAGCAGTTACTCAGACAAGACTGAAGCTTTCTTT	CASSYSDKTEAFF
TRBJ1-1	-	-	TRBV5-1	TGCGCCAGCAGCTTGGACAGGGTAGCCACTGAAGCTTTCTTT	CASSLDRVATEAFF
TRBJ1-3	-	-	TRBV6-5	TGTGCCAGCAGTCCCTACAGGGACTCTGGAAACACCATATATTTT	CASSPYRDSGNTIYF
TRBJ1-4	few	-	TRBV10-3	TGTGCCATCAGTGAGGGCTTCGTAACAGTAAAGGCAACTAATGAAAAACTGTTTTTT	CAISEGFVTVKATNEKLFF
TRBJ2-1	-	TRBD2	TRBV30	TGTGCCTGGAAGTCTAGCGGGATTTACAATGAGCAGTTCTTC	CAWKSSGIYNEQFF
TRBJ1-1	-	TRBD1	TRBV5-1	TGCGCCAGCAGCCACCAACAGGGGGCGGCCACTGAAGCTTTCTTT	CASSHQQGAATEAFF